Each of the 27 T cell receptor beta chains below was sequenced from the same sample in a study of T cells in localized non-small cell lung cancer. Assay used: immunoSEQ multiplex PCR; TCRdb lists only in-frame clones, some missing. The sample contains under 75,000 clones, approximately 87% of which appear only once. Sample: peripheral blood, taken before any cancer treatment. The origin of the receptors is a male donor aged 60 or over with stage III squamous cell lung carcinoma.

The V call is TRBV5-1, the J call TRBJ1-4; 7 bases line up with TRBD1. The ends lost 3 bases at V and 3 bases at J; junction bases unmatched: 8. Germline V gene sequence: CDR1 SGHRS, CDR2 YFSETQ. This CDR3 comprises 16 residues. The CDR3 region has the DNA TGCGCCAGCAGCTGGCAACCGGGACAGCCTAATGAAAAACTGTTTTTT. This codes for CASSWQPGQPNEKLFF.

The rearrangement uses TRBV7-2 and TRBJ1-2; D call uncertain. Germline V CDR1 and CDR2: SGHTA, FQGNSA. Trimming removed 6 bases from V and 0 bases from J, with 8 bases in between. The CDR3 consists of 13 residues. The CDR3 here is CASSLAPNYGYTF. Written as DNA, the CDR3 is TGTGCCAGCAGTCTAGCCCCTAACTATGGCTACACCTTC.

The J gene is TRBJ1-1, the V gene TRBV19; a weak D match, TRBD1 (6 bases). With 7 bases removed from V and 6 bases from J, the gap between germline ends came to 21 bases. The germline V gene encodes CDR1 LNHDA and CDR2 SQIVND (reference sequence). This CDR3 is 15 amino acids long. CDR3 nucleotide sequence: TGTGCCAGTATGATGGCTGAGGGGGTTTTCGCTGAAGCTTTCTTT. Translation: CASMMAEGVFAEAFF.

This clone turned up a few times. The chain joins TRBV10-3 to TRBJ1-4; TRBD1 matches 8 bases. This CDR3 is 13 amino acids long. Germline-derived CDR1 and CDR2 are ENHRY and SYGVKD. V lost 10 bases, J lost 8 bases, and 9 bases stayed unmatched. DNA for the CDR3: TGTGCCAGCTCGACAGGGGTTAGGGAAAAACTGTTTTTT. This encodes CASSTGVREKLFF.

As concerns this clone: At one of its ends the junction is not consistent with the germline gene, which may arise from a read error. This sequence joins TRBV7-7 and TRBJ2-2; 8 bases map to TRBD2. The CDR3 totals 15 residues. Germline V gives CDR1 SSHAT, CDR2 FNYEAQ (reference sequence). The CDR3 nucleotides are TGTGCTAGCAGCTTGGCGGGGGGACTCAGCGGGGAGCTGTTTTTT. This encodes CASSLAGGLSGELFF.

The rearrangement uses TRBV28 and TRBJ2-3, with 11 nucleotides matching TRBD2. The CDR3 loop spans 15 amino acids. CDR1 is MDHEN, CDR2 SYDVKM, per germline. V shed 5 bases, J shed 4 bases, and the junction held 5 bases outside the gene matches. DNA for the CDR3: TGTGCCAGCAGTCGGACTAGCGGGTTGGCAGATACGCAGTATTTT. Translating gives CASSRTSGLADTQYF.

V is TRBV4-3 and J is TRBJ1-1, with unresolved D. This CDR3 is 13 amino acids long. V was trimmed by 1 base and J by 6 bases, leaving 9 bases between them. Germline V gene sequence: CDR1 LGHNA, CDR2 YSLEER. The CDR3 spells CASSQVRRAEAFF. CDR3 nucleotides: TGCGCCAGCAGCCAAGTCAGAAGGGCTGAAGCTTTCTTT.

This chain links TRBV7-3 with TRBJ2-3; tentatively, D is TRBD1 (5 bases). The CDR3 contains 12 residues. Trimming took 5 bases from V and 4 from J, leaving 7 bases between them. Germline V gives CDR1 SGHTA, CDR2 FQGTGA. The CDR3 DNA is TGTGCCAGCAGCCAAGGGGCAGATACGCAGTATTTT. Its protein product is CASSQGADTQYF.

The chain employs TRBV6-5 and TRBJ1-2, with TRBD1 matching over 9 bases. Germline trimming cut 5 bases from V and 4 bases from J; bases unmatched to any gene: 5. The germline gives CDR1 MNHEY, CDR2 SVGAGI. The CDR3 spans 14 residues. The CDR3 region is CASSQDRGGYGYTF. In nucleotides, the CDR3 is TGTGCCAGCAGTCAGGACAGGGGTGGCTATGGCTACACCTTC.

CDR3 in amino acids: CASSFNGGPSRRTIYF. The CDR3 bases are TGTGCCAGCAGTTTTAATGGGGGGCCCTCCCGGAGGACCATATATTTT. V is TRBV28 and J is TRBJ1-3; D may be TRBD1 (6 bases). V lost 3 bases and J 10 bases, leaving 22 bases between the germline ends. The CDR3 spans 16 residues. In germline, CDR1 is MDHEN, CDR2 SYDVKM.

V and J are TRBV7-6 and TRBJ2-6; D may be TRBD1 (6 bases). V lost 5 bases, J lost 0 bases, and 17 bases lay in between. The germline V gene has CDR1 SGHVS and CDR2 FNYEAQ. CDR3 length: 18 residues. This chain's CDR3 is CASSPLSGENSGANVLTF. The CDR3 DNA follows: TGTGCCAGCAGCCCTCTCTCAGGGGAAAACTCTGGGGCCAACGTCCTGACTTTC.

V is TRBV5-6 and J is TRBJ2-1; unclear D gene. Germline V gene sequence: CDR1 SGHDT, CDR2 YYEEEE. Trimming cost V 3 bases and J 9 bases, with 28 bases left between them. The CDR3 sequence is 18 residues long. The CDR3 region has the DNA TGTGCCAGCAGCTCGGAACCCGCAGCTTTGGCCCGTAAGGGTGAGCAGTTCTTC. It specifies CASSSEPAALARKGEQFF. Full variable domain (rest looked up from reference TRBV5-6 and TRBJ2-1): DAGVTQSPTHLIKTRGQQVTLRCSPKSGHDTVSWYQQALGQGPQFIFQYYEEEERQRGNFPDRFSGHQFPNYSSELNVNALLLGDSALYLCASSSEPAALARKGEQFFGPGTRLTVL.

The rearrangement links TRBV5-1 to TRBJ2-3; 7 bases match TRBD1. Germline V gene data show CDR1 as SGHRS and CDR2 as YFSETQ. V lost 2 bases and J lost 2; bases outside the gene matches: 5. The length of the CDR3 is 15 residues. CDR3 nucleotide sequence: TGCGCCAGCAGCTTCGGGACAGTTCCCACAGATACGCAGTATTTT. This sequence encodes CASSFGTVPTDTQYF.

This clone was seen a single time. The chain combines TRBV7-6 with TRBJ2-3; D gene uncertain. The V end was cut by 5 bases, the J end by 2 bases, with 14 bases between. Per germline, CDR1 SGHVS and CDR2 FNYEAQ. The CDR3 contains 15 residues. For the CDR3, the DNA is TGTGCCAGCAGCCATCGTCTTGCCCCCACAGATACGCAGTATTTT. Translation gives CASSHRLAPTDTQYF.

The CDR3 sequence: CASSLDSGTFQPQHF. The CDR3 DNA sequence: TGTGCCAGCAGCTTGGATTCCGGGACATTTCAGCCCCAGCATTTT. The chain recombines TRBV7-2 with TRBJ1-5, with D possibly TRBD1 on 6 matching bases. Germline assignment: CDR1 SGHTA and CDR2 FQGNSA. The CDR3 length is 15 residues. With 3 bases removed from V and 6 bases from J, the gap between germline ends came to 15 bases.

V gene TRBV5-1 combines with J gene TRBJ2-1; TRBD1 matches at 7 bases. The CDR3 loop spans 15 amino acids. Germline CDR1 SGHRS, CDR2 YFSETQ. V shed 3 bases and J 5 bases; nucleotides not matched to a gene: 8. The CDR3 coding sequence is TGCGCCAGCAGCTCCTCCGGGACAGCCAACAATGAGCAGTTCTTC. This gives the protein CASSSSGTANNEQFF.

The V gene is TRBV11-1, the J gene TRBJ1-1; D gene uncertain. The V gene lost 1 base and the J gene lost 2 bases, with 8 bases spanning the gap. The CDR3 runs to 14 residues. Germline V gene data show CDR1 as SGHAT and CDR2 as FQDESV (reference sequence). The CDR3 reads CASSLVSGNTEAFF. The CDR3 coding sequence is TGTGCCAGCAGCTTAGTGTCCGGTAACACTGAAGCTTTCTTT.

The chain couples TRBV10-3 to TRBJ2-1; TRBD2 aligns across 8 bases. V shed 0 bases, J shed 3 bases, and the junction held 4 bases outside the gene matches. In germline, CDR1 is ENHRY, CDR2 SYGVKD. The CDR3 consists of 16 residues. DNA for the CDR3: TGTGCCATCAGTGAGTCGATGGCGGGGGGCTACAATGAGCAGTTCTTC. This sequence encodes CAISESMAGGYNEQFF.

The chain joins TRBV28 to TRBJ1-1; 7 bases align to TRBD1. The trim removed 5 bases at V and 3 bases at J, leaving 12 bases unmatched. The CDR3 contains 16 residues. The germline CDR1 and CDR2 sequences are MDHEN and SYDVKM. Here the CDR3 DNA reads TGTGCCAGCAGTCCCCGGACAGGTCGGCGGGACACTGAAGCTTTCTTT. Amino acids: CASSPRTGRRDTEAFF.

The chain joins TRBV29-1 to TRBJ2-6, with TRBD1 as a possible D gene (5 bases). Trimming shortened V by 6 bases and J by 0 bases, and 12 bases separated the two germline ends. This CDR3 is built from 15 residues. Looked up from germline, CDR1 is SQVTM and CDR2 is ANQGSEA. Here the CDR3 DNA reads TGCAGCGTGGACCAGACAGTCTCTGGGGCCAACGTCCTGACTTTC. Translating gives CSVDQTVSGANVLTF.

The chain has TRBV28 and TRBJ2-1; the D gene could be TRBD1 or TRBD2 (6 bases each). V shed 5 bases and J shed 4 bases, with 18 bases lying between them. The V gene's germline CDR1 is MDHEN and CDR2 SYDVKM. This CDR3 has 16 amino acids. Written as DNA, the CDR3 is TGTGCCAGCAGTACCTCCGAGGGGGACTGGTACAATGAGCAGTTCTTC. This codes for CASSTSEGDWYNEQFF.

J is TRBJ1-5 and V is TRBV29-1; 8 bases agree with TRBD1. The CDR3 spans 14 residues. Germline CDR1 reads SQVTM; CDR2 reads ANQGSEA. V shed 6 bases, J shed 0 bases, and the junction held 4 bases outside the gene matches. The CDR3 nucleotides read TGCAGCGTAGGACAGGGCGGTAGCAATCAGCCCCAGCATTTT. Translated: CSVGQGGSNQPQHF.

V usage is TRBV11-2 and J usage is TRBJ1-1; D unresolved. Trimming stripped 7 bases from V and 4 bases from J, with 16 bases between. This CDR3 comprises 14 residues. Germline CDR1 is SGHAT and CDR2 is FQNNGV. The CDR3 is CASTVRGVLTEAFF. As DNA, the CDR3 is TGTGCCAGCACCGTCCGCGGGGTTCTCACTGAAGCTTTCTTT.

The rearrangement uses TRBV7-8 and TRBJ2-5; D is ambiguous. Germline values: CDR1 SGHVS, CDR2 FQNEAQ. V was trimmed by 1 base and J by 2 bases, leaving 8 bases between them. CDR3 size: 14 residues. CDR3 amino acids: CASSLGLIQETQYF. DNA of the CDR3: TGTGCCAGCAGCTTAGGCCTAATACAAGAGACCCAGTACTTC.

The chain is built from TRBV7-9 and TRBJ1-1; possible D gene TRBD1, 6 bases. The CDR3 spans 11 residues. Trimming left V 5 bases short and J 11 bases short, with 12 bases between. The germline gives CDR1 SEHNR, CDR2 FQNEAQ (reference sequence). In nucleotides, the CDR3 is TGTGCCAGCAGCGTACAGGGTTTGGCTTTCTTT. It is translated as CASSVQGLAFF.

The genes are TRBV18 and TRBJ2-2, with D possibly called TRBD1 or TRBD2 (6 bases each). Deletions cut 2 bases from V and 0 bases from J, with 10 bases between. Germline V CDR1 and CDR2: KGHSH, LQKENI. This CDR3 comprises 16 residues. CDR3 sequence reads: CASSPRGVANTGELFF. The CDR3 coding sequence is TGTGCCAGCTCACCAAGGGGGGTCGCGAACACCGGGGAGCTGTTTTTT.

The chain uses TRBV7-2 and TRBJ1-5, with 7 bases fitting TRBD1. This CDR3 has 13 amino acids. Trimming at V came to 8 bases and at J to 10 bases, leaving 11 bases not matched to a gene. The germline gives CDR1 SGHTA, CDR2 FQGNSA. The CDR3 here is CASGTVGRSPQHF. CDR3 nucleotides: TGTGCCAGCGGGACAGTCGGTCGGTCACCCCAGCATTTT.